The sequence of this T cell receptor (beta chain) was determined in a study of blood T cell repertoires in COVID-19 (dated by TCRdb to 2018 to 2020). Some background on the complete study: The collaborator samples originated in the United States, Italy and Spain and spanned the acute and convalescent phases of COVID-19. Subjects who had been exposed to COVID-19, were actively infected with it, or had recovered from it provided the deeply sampled blood TCRbeta repertoires that made up the dataset. The repertoires were made available in a free public database intended to serve as a resource for research on the immune response to SARS-CoV-2. Samples came from the ongoing ImmuneRACE study (first 160 participants) plus 1,254 subjects from 6 global collaborators. Where available, HLA class I and class II types were obtained from metadata supplied by the sample provider rather than from assay-based typing. The sample metadata nearly always contained a de-identified subject ID, COVID-19 status, age in years and sex. The prospective study material was composed of cDNA or gDNA derived from T cells, B-cell-depleted T cells, or PBMCs. The investigation overall reported the following: The quantity of clinical and demographic metadata differed by source and by participant and was supplied without curation.

The junction shows trimming of 0 bases on V and 3 bases on J, plus 9 bases between the germline ends. From its cysteine to its phenylalanine, the CDR3 spans 14 amino acids. Of all the DNA, just the CDR3 is kept, 42 bases in frame from base 1. CDR1 and CDR2, per the germline V gene, are LGHNA and YSLEER. Whole blood was collected in K2EDTA tubes by collaborating institutions according to the institutions' own protocols. For TCRbeta analysis, collaborators shipped samples in one of three forms: frozen whole blood, isolated PBMCs, or DNA extracted from either of those sample types. TCRbeta CDR3 regions were amplified from genomic DNA by means of the immunoSEQ Assay, a bias-controlled multiplex PCR. On the authors' methods: Nucleated cell counts per sample were estimated from amplification of reference gene primers within the assay. To quantify the absolute abundance of each unique TCRbeta CDR3 rearrangement, sequence reads were collapsed and filtered. For each sample, productive Simpson clonality was calculated by taking the square root of Simpson's diversity index across productive rearrangements. The source is immuneACCESS, and TCRdb retained only in-frame sequences with V and J called. Part of the clones is not carried over; for the studies checked, unresolved V genes explain less than half of this, and the remainder is unexplained. That table is the source of V, J and clone size, and D and trimming were worked out from the DNA. The sample has about 140,000 clones on record, about 83% of them singletons. 1.5% to 2% of the sample goes to the ten largest clones.

This clone occurred once. No antigen is known for it. Within one base of it there is no much larger clone, and no base qualities were kept. The sequence was collected from a human donor in a cohort sampled during active COVID-19. Sequencing was done on a sample of peripheral blood. The chain links TRBV4-3 with TRBJ2-7; possibly the D gene is TRBD1, per 6 matching bases. The bases are TGCGCCAGCAGCCAAGAAGGGGGTGACTACGAGCAGTACTTC. Its coded protein is CASSQEGGDYEQYF.